This note documents a single T cell receptor beta chain sequence. Its antigen is not known. Recipients boosted at about 4 weeks or about 12 weeks are pooled. This CDR3 is built from 15 residues. Trimming removed 5 bases at V and 2 bases at J, with 12 bases between. CDR1 and CDR2 from the germline V gene are SEHNR and FQNEAQ (reference sequence). The data were obtained in a study of T cell responses to AZD1222 COVID-19 vaccine. Study findings and constraints: Spike-specific TCRs gained breadth and depth after people received two AZD1222 doses. There were mostly white British donors and more females than males, and clonal diversity was possibly underestimated.

Method: immunoSEQ multiplex PCR; TCRdb's copy keeps in-frame clones and lacks some. The profile shows 50,000 or so clones, approximately 80% of them singletons. The rearrangement joins TRBV7-9 to TRBJ2-2, with TRBD1 as a possible D gene (6 bases). The source is an adult who received the AZD1222 COVID-19 vaccine. The input for sequencing was peripheral blood, taken 28 days after the second AZD1222 dose. The CDR3 protein is CASSPGGGNTGELFF. The CDR3 DNA reads TGTGCCAGCAGCCCAGGTGGGGGCAACACCGGGGAGCTGTTTTTT.